This record covers a single T cell receptor beta chain. Germline trimming cut 4 bases from V and 2 bases from J; bases unmatched to any gene: 6. Germline CDR1 SGHRS, CDR2 YFSETQ. The CDR3 runs to 16 residues. Measured with immunoSEQ multiplex PCR; TCRdb has only the in-frame clones, and not every one. The top ten clones hold over 0.2% of a sample with around 620,000 clones, around 89% of them seen once. This record comes from a study of blood T cell repertoires in COVID-19. Study information: Sources were T cells, B-cell-depleted T cells, or PBMCs; the material itself was cDNA or gDNA.

The sequence derives from a young woman with acute or convalescent COVID-19. The rearrangement joins TRBV5-1 to TRBJ2-7, with 13 nucleotides matching TRBD2. Sequencing used peripheral blood. CDR3 residues: CASSPTSGGTTYEQYF. As DNA, the CDR3 is TGCGCCAGCAGCCCGACTAGCGGGGGGACAACCTACGAGCAGTACTTC.